This is a list of T cell receptor beta chains from one sample in a study of cytomegalovirus exposure and HLA in healthy donors. TCRdb's table, derived via immunoSEQ multiplex PCR, lists solely in-frame clones and lacks some. Of some 110,000 clones in the sample, more than 65% were seen once. The sequenced material came from PBMCs. These receptors originate from a woman aged 40 to 50 in good health and CMV-seropositive. Each CDR3 is given without its conserved first and last residue.

v_gene	CDR3aa
TRBV19	ASRSSGGGEQY
TRBV2	ASSEAHTNQPQH
TRBV5-1	ASSPRTGRTGANVLT
TRBV9	ASSVGAVNSPLH
TRBV20-1	SASRGKGYT
TRBV28	ASSLIAGGKETQY
TRBV15	ATVGLAKNNEQF
TRBV7-2	ASSFERSAQPYEQY
TRBV10-1	ASSESNPTDTQY
TRBV6-1	ASSDREGPYEQY
TRBV19	ASSGTRSNTEAF
TRBV2	ASRSFGNEQY
TRBV19	ASSIDSRQISGANVLT
TRBV18	ASSPLPLADQETQY
TRBV13	ASSLNRGPNYGYT
TRBV2	ATSLGQINEKLF
TRBV28	ASSWPGGVKPQH
TRBV15	ATSRDPRQGYEQY
TRBV14	ASSAMLNTEAF
TRBV5-5	ASSLRHGENIQY
TRBV7-9	ASSLGWSGRFQETQY
TRBV19	ASSIGLAANEQF
TRBV5-4	ASSSGVAGGPYEQY
TRBV6-1	ASRRAGVSGEQY
TRBV28	ASSLDKFYGYT
TRBV29-1	SVERGSGGNEKLF
TRBV6-6	ASRRDEAF
TRBV4-2	ASSQEGGRTTDTQY
TRBV18	ASSREGYTEAF
TRBV29-1	SVERDKREKGKGQY
TRBV20-1	SARAGAEAF
TRBV6-6	ASHRGTGASNEQF
TRBV5-6	ASSLVGRVDTQY
TRBV7-8	ASSLRGQGNTEAF
TRBV19	ASGQGSGNTIY
TRBV28	ASSSGLAGLSPHNEQF
TRBV6-4	ASSDSKLREEENNQPQH
TRBV11-2	ASSLAHYEGDEQF
TRBV30	ALKTGTGSYEQY